This T cell receptor beta chain is drawn from a study of T-cell memory formation after mild COVID-19. TCRdb re-analysed the 5' RACE reads in MiXCR, keeping a single row per CDR3 protein. Of 580,000 or so distinct CDR3 sequences listed, 15% to 20% are singletons. The length of the CDR3 is 16 residues. The V gene lost 4 bases and the J gene lost 2 bases, with 15 bases spanning the gap. CDR1 SGHNT and CDR2 YYREEE come from the germline V gene (reference sequence). Sequenced: PBMCs or a T cell subset sorted from them (not recorded which). The chain has TRBV5-4 and TRBJ2-2; the D gene is possibly TRBD2 (5 bases). This receptor was identified in an adult woman who had mild COVID-19 (a few samples of this study predate the infection). Cell type and time point are not known. CDR3 region: CASSPPRAANTGELFF. The CDR3 DNA follows: TGTGCCAGCAGCCCTCCGCGGGCAGCCAACACCGGGGAGCTGTTTTTT.